The entry below describes one T cell receptor (beta chain). The sample belongs to a study of blood T cell repertoires in COVID-19. Assay used: immunoSEQ multiplex PCR; TCRdb lists only in-frame clones, some missing. The sample lists approximately 400,000 clones, 75% to 90% seen once, with about 5.4% in the top ten. CDR3 size: 13 residues. CDR1 and CDR2 (germline): SGHRS, YFSETQ. Deletions cut 1 base from V and 4 bases from J, with 8 bases between. This receptor was identified in a woman aged 50 to 60 who had recovered from COVID-19. The source material was PBMCs or T cells enriched from blood (not recorded which). The V and J genes are TRBV5-1 and TRBJ1-2; TRBD1 might be the D (5 bases). This CDR3 reads CASSLSGLYGYTF. The CDR3 DNA sequence: TGCGCCAGCAGCTTGTCAGGGCTCTATGGCTACACCTTC.